The next 25 T cell receptor beta chains were all read from a single sample in a study of blood T cell repertoires in COVID-19. Assay used: immunoSEQ multiplex PCR; TCRdb lists only in-frame clones, some missing. The profile covers about 180,000 clones, with about nine tenths appearing a single time and 1.5% to 2% taken by the ten largest. Sequencing used peripheral blood. These receptor sequences come from a woman in her forties or fifties with acute or convalescent COVID-19.

This clone was recorded only once. V and J are TRBV19 and TRBJ1-6, with no clear D. The germline V gene encodes CDR1 LNHDA and CDR2 SQIVND (reference sequence). V was shortened by 3 bases and J by 7 bases, with 13 bases between the two germline ends. The CDR3 is 15 amino acids. The CDR3 nucleotides are TGTGCCAGTAGTATTGGAGAGCCCTGGAATTCACCCCTCCACTTT. Translation gives CASSIGEPWNSPLHF.

The rearrangement uses TRBV19 and TRBJ2-7, with D possibly being TRBD2 (5 bases). Germline CDR1 is LNHDA and CDR2 is SQIVND (reference sequence). Trimming pared 6 bases from V and 3 bases from J, leaving 15 bases between. CDR3 length equals 14 residues. CDR3 in DNA: TGTGCCAGTAGCATGCAAGCGGCCTTCTACGAGCAGTACTTC. Its protein is CASSMQAAFYEQYF.

This chain connects TRBV5-4 to TRBJ1-1; D is undetermined. Trimming left V 2 bases short and J 0 bases short, with 14 bases between. The length of the CDR3 is 16 residues. CDR1 is SGHNT, CDR2 YYREEE, per germline (reference sequence). In DNA form, the CDR3 reads TGTGCCAGCAGCTTTGGAGGGCGTGGGATGAACACTGAAGCTTTCTTT. Protein sequence: CASSFGGRGMNTEAFF. The complete variable domain, with remaining parts taken from reference TRBV5-4 and TRBJ1-1, reads ETGVTQSPTHLIKTRGQQVTLRCSSQSGHNTVSWYQQALGQGPQFIFQYYREEENGRGNFPPRFSGLQFPNYSSELNVNALELDDSALYLCASSFGGRGMNTEAFFGQGTRLTVV.

The chain is built from TRBV5-1 and TRBJ1-1; no reliable D call. The CDR3 covers 14 residues. V dropped 0 bases and J dropped 0 bases, with 6 bases sitting between them. Germline V CDR1 and CDR2: SGHRS, YFSETQ. CDR3 in amino acids: CASSLVGMNTEAFF. CDR3 in DNA: TGCGCCAGCAGCTTGGTGGGCATGAACACTGAAGCTTTCTTT.

This clone was observed at least ten times. The genes are TRBV9 and TRBJ2-4; 9 positions agree with TRBD2. Germline CDR1 SGDLS, CDR2 YYNGEE. V was clipped by 4 bases and J by 5 bases; unmatched bases: 7. This CDR3 comprises 15 residues. The CDR3 DNA reads as TGTGCCAGCAGCACCCTAGCGGGGCAGGAAAACATTCAGTACTTC. Amino acid sequence: CASSTLAGQENIQYF.

V and J are TRBV6-5 and TRBJ2-7, with D maybe TRBD2 (6 bases). The CDR3 has 13 amino acids. V lost 2 bases and J lost 3, with 8 bases in between. Germline V gene sequence: CDR1 MNHEY, CDR2 SVGAGI. The DNA for the CDR3 is TGTGCCAGCAGTTACGGGGGGATCTACGAGCAGTACTTC. Its protein is CASSYGGIYEQYF.

V and J are TRBV5-1 and TRBJ1-2; 11 bases are a match to TRBD1. V shed 4 bases and J 6 bases; nucleotides not matched to a gene: 5. Germline assignment: CDR1 SGHRS and CDR2 YFSETQ. The CDR3 consists of 14 residues. CDR3 sequence (DNA): TGCGCCAGCAGCATTGGACAGGGGGCTAATGGCTACACCTTC. It is translated as CASSIGQGANGYTF.

The chain employs TRBV5-1 and TRBJ1-6; TRBD1 matches 9 bases. V lost 5 bases, J lost 7 bases, and 7 bases stayed unmatched. The germline V gene has CDR1 SGHRS and CDR2 YFSETQ. This CDR3 spans 15 amino acids. DNA of the CDR3: TGCGCCAGCAGTTTCTATGGACAGGGGAATTCACCCCTCCACTTT. Its translation: CASSFYGQGNSPLHF.

This clone was counted once. The chain is built from TRBV27 and TRBJ2-7, with 8 bases fitting TRBD1. Trimming at V came to 0 bases and at J to 4 bases, leaving 2 bases not matched to a gene. Looked up from germline, CDR1 is MNHEY and CDR2 is SMNVEV (reference sequence). The CDR3 is made up of 14 amino acids. CDR3 bases: TGTGCCAGCAGTTTATCTAGGACAGGGTACGAGCAGTACTTC. It codes for CASSLSRTGYEQYF.

CDR3 region: CASSFSGRLQETQYF. DNA of the CDR3: TGTGCCAGCAGTTTCAGCGGGAGGTTACAAGAGACCCAGTACTTC. The chain recombines TRBV27 with TRBJ2-5, with 9 bases lining up with TRBD2. This CDR3 comprises 15 residues. With V trimmed by 3 bases and J by 2 bases, 4 bases remained unmatched. Germline V CDR1 and CDR2: MNHEY, SMNVEV (reference sequence).

This clone was observed a handful of times. This sequence joins TRBV5-4 and TRBJ1-1; D ambiguous. CDR3 size: 13 residues. V lost 0 bases and J lost 1, with 4 bases in between. Germline lookup yields CDR1 SGHNT and CDR2 YYREEE (reference sequence). Here the CDR3 DNA reads TGTGCCAGCAGCTTGGGAGGGAACACTGAAGCTTTCTTT. Translated, it gives CASSLGGNTEAFF.

This clone came up a few times. The DNA of the CDR3 is TGTGCCAGCAGCTTGCGACTAGCGGGAGTGGGTGAGCAGTTCTTC. Translating it yields CASSLRLAGVGEQFF. The V call is TRBV5-4, the J call TRBJ2-1; 12 nucleotides line up with TRBD2. Germline CDR1 reads SGHNT; CDR2 reads YYREEE (reference sequence). The CDR3 consists of 15 residues. V dropped 1 base and J dropped 9; count of bases not matched to a gene: 5.

This clone came up once. The chain carries TRBV7-2 and TRBJ2-5; 8 bases map to TRBD1. CDR3 length: 15 amino acids. V gave up 6 bases and J gave up 2 bases; unmatched junction bases: 8. Per germline, CDR1 SGHTA and CDR2 FQGNSA. CDR3 bases: TGTGCCAGCAGTTTCGCCGGGACAGGTCAAGAGACCCAGTACTTC. This gives the protein CASSFAGTGQETQYF.

This sequence joins TRBV4-1 and TRBJ2-1; no clear D gene. CDR1 MGHRA and CDR2 YSYEKL come from the germline V gene. V dropped 4 bases and J dropped 4 bases, with 8 bases sitting between them. There are 13 residues in the CDR3. The CDR3 DNA follows: TGCGCCAGCAGCCTCACTTCGTACAATGAGCAGTTCTTC. Protein product: CASSLTSYNEQFF.

The V call is TRBV6-6, the J call TRBJ1-2; TRBD1 aligns across 7 bases. V gave up 6 bases and J gave up 6 bases; unmatched junction bases: 10. The length of the CDR3 is 14 residues. In germline, CDR1 is MNHNY, CDR2 SVGAGI (reference sequence). The CDR3 DNA is TGTGCCAGCAGGAAGGACAGGCCCTCCAATGGCTACACCTTC. This gives the protein CASRKDRPSNGYTF.

The chain carries TRBV18 and TRBJ1-1, with 7 bases fitting TRBD1. CDR1 is KGHSH and CDR2 is LQKENI in the germline V gene. J was trimmed by 5 bases and V by 0 bases; bases with no gene match: 6. The CDR3 loop spans 15 amino acids. CDR3 in DNA: TGTGCCAGCTCACCACCCGTTAACAGGGGAACTGAAGCTTTCTTT. Residues: CASSPPVNRGTEAFF.

This chain uses TRBV11-3 with TRBJ2-5; D ambiguous. There are 12 residues in the CDR3. Germline CDR1 reads SGHNT; CDR2 reads YENEEA. Trimming took off 5 bases at V and 2 bases at J, with 6 bases between the two ends. In nucleotides, the CDR3 is TGTGCCAGCAGCAGGAGTCAAGAGACCCAGTACTTC. Residues: CASSRSQETQYF.

The chain combines TRBV10-2 with TRBJ1-6, with unresolved D. Per germline, CDR1 WSHSY and CDR2 SAAADI. The CDR3 is 13 residues long. V was shortened by 3 bases and J by 7 bases, with 7 bases between the two germline ends. DNA of the CDR3: TGCGCCAGCAGTGATCCAGAAAATTCACCCCTCCACTTT. It yields the protein CASSDPENSPLHF.

The chain combines TRBV29-1 with TRBJ2-7, with D possibly matching TRBD1 (5 bases). Germline V gene data show CDR1 as SQVTM and CDR2 as ANQGSEA. Between the trimmed V and J ends, which lost 7 bases and 4 bases, there was a span of 11 bases. The CDR3 extends over 11 amino acids. The CDR3 loop is CSAASGYEQYF. The CDR3 DNA reads as TGCAGCGCCGCCTCAGGGTACGAGCAGTACTTC.

The chain couples TRBV28 to TRBJ2-7, with 7 nucleotides matching TRBD1. Germline-derived CDR1 and CDR2 are MDHEN and SYDVKM. The CDR3 extends over 15 amino acids. J was trimmed by 7 bases and V by 3 bases; bases with no gene match: 12. CDR3 in amino acids: CASSFQEQGSREQYF. CDR3 in DNA: TGTGCCAGCAGTTTTCAGGAACAGGGGAGTCGGGAGCAGTACTTC.

This clone appeared once. The gene calls are TRBV11-3 and TRBJ1-2, with unresolved D. V lost 4 bases to trimming and J lost 1 base, with 4 bases between them. The germline V gene encodes CDR1 SGHNT and CDR2 YENEEA. CDR3 length equals 12 residues. CDR3 in amino acids: CASSYNNYGYTF. DNA for the CDR3: TGTGCCAGCAGCTACAATAACTATGGCTACACCTTC.

The chain has TRBV6-4 and TRBJ1-1, with a weak D call TRBD1 (5 bases). Trimming cost V 8 bases and J 5 bases, with 12 bases left between them. Germline V gene sequence: CDR1 MRHNA, CDR2 SNTAGT. This CDR3 has 12 amino acids. For the CDR3, the DNA is TGTGCCAGCGGGGGGAAAGGGACTGAAGCTTTCTTT. Its protein is CASGGKGTEAFF.

J is TRBJ2-7 and V is TRBV10-3; 7 bases map to TRBD2. The CDR3 runs to 14 residues. J gave up 2 bases and V 8 bases, and 9 bases lay outside the gene matches. The germline V gene has CDR1 ENHRY and CDR2 SYGVKD. The CDR3 region has the DNA TGTGCCATCTCTGGCCTAGCGGAGCCCTACGAGCAGTACTTC. This codes for CAISGLAEPYEQYF.

The rearrangement uses TRBV7-2 and TRBJ2-5, with D perhaps matching TRBD2 (6 bases). With 4 bases removed from V and 5 bases from J, the gap between germline ends came to 14 bases. Germline-derived CDR1 and CDR2 are SGHTA and FQGNSA. The CDR3 extends over 14 amino acids. The CDR3 sequence: CASSWEEGRETQYF. The CDR3 region has the DNA TGTGCCAGCAGCTGGGAGGAGGGGAGGGAGACCCAGTACTTC.

The chain has TRBV29-1 and TRBJ2-1, with 7 nucleotides matching TRBD1. The CDR3 spans 15 residues. Per germline, CDR1 SQVTM and CDR2 ANQGSEA. The junction had 10 bases not matched to a gene; V was cut back by 0 bases and J by 8 bases. The CDR3 DNA reads TGCAGCGTTGAAGACCCCGCAGGGGGTAGGGATGAGCAGTTCTTC. Translation gives CSVEDPAGGRDEQFF.